This TCR beta chain came from a study of cytomegalovirus exposure and HLA in healthy donors. Study context: The approximately 110 validation repertoires and the approximately 640 first-cohort repertoires shared a platform, a later analysis reported.

The table came from immunoSEQ multiplex PCR; TCRdb's copy has only in-frame clones and leaves some out. In the table there are approximately 98,000 clones, 90% to 97% of which are singletons. The donors formed part of the approximately 130-subject validation cohort, distinct from the approximately 670-subject first cohort. The V end was cut by 4 bases, the J end by 2 bases, with 6 bases between. CDR3 size: 11 residues. Germline V CDR1 and CDR2: SQVTM, ANQGSEA. Sequencing input: PBMCs. This chain connects TRBV29-1 to TRBJ2-7; D unresolved. The receptor's source is a woman aged 18-35 years in good health and CMV-seronegative. Written as DNA, the CDR3 is TGCAGCGTTGCCAAAACCTACGAGCAGTACTTC. This translates into CSVAKTYEQYF.